Presented here are 8 T cell receptor beta chains from one specimen sequenced in a study of Graves' ophthalmopathy and Graves' hyperthyroidism. Using RNA transcripts, the TCR beta CDR3 regions were amplified. An opening RT-PCR round employed HTBI primers and preceded a second-round multiplex PCR. Each CDR3 protein is one row after TCRdb ran MiXCR on the multiplex PCR reads. This table has approximately 460,000 distinct CDR3 sequences, 13% to 15% appearing once. The sequencing sample was made of blood. These receptors were collected from a woman in her 30s with Graves' ophthalmopathy.

In this sample, this clonotype turned up many times. This chain links TRBV9 with TRBJ2-2, with no clear D. Trimming stripped 1 base from V and 7 bases from J, with 8 bases between. The CDR3 sequence is 13 residues long. Germline V gene sequence: CDR1 SGDLS, CDR2 YYNGEE. For the CDR3, the DNA is TGTGCCAGCAGCGTACAAATAGACGGGGAGCTGTTTTTT. This gives the protein CASSVQIDGELFF.

Ten or more counts support this clonotype. The rearrangement links TRBV3-1 to TRBJ2-7; possible D gene TRBD1, 5 bases. The CDR3 sequence is 13 residues long. Germline values: CDR1 LGHDT, CDR2 YNNKEL (reference sequence). V was clipped by 2 bases and J by 5 bases, with 10 bases between them. CDR3 loop: CASSQQGKHEQYF. DNA of the CDR3: TGTGCCAGCAGCCAACAGGGAAAGCACGAGCAGTACTTC.

Worth noting for this clonotype: Its ends do not fully match the called genes, so a read error is possible. The rearrangement links TRBV19 to TRBJ2-7, with D unresolved. There are 13 residues in the CDR3. Per the germline V gene, CDR1 is LNHDA and CDR2 is SQIVND (reference sequence). The DNA of the CDR3 is TGTGCCAGTAGCCTCGTCCACTCCTACGATCAGTACTTC. It codes for CASSLVHSYDQYF.

This rearrangement joins TRBV15 to TRBJ2-7; maybe TRBD2 (6 bases). CDR1 is LNHNV and CDR2 is YYDKDF in the germline V gene (reference sequence). The CDR3 length is 16 residues. The V and J ends lost 5 bases and 2 bases respectively, with 19 bases between them. CDR3 sequence: CATSGGMGLKPYEQYF. CDR3 nucleotides: TGTGCCACCAGCGGGGGGATGGGACTCAAACCCTACGAGCAGTACTTC.

This chain connects TRBV5-6 to TRBJ1-2; TRBD1 might be the D (6 bases). CDR1 and CDR2 (germline): SGHDT, YYEEEE. CDR3 length: 15 residues. Trimming cost V 0 bases and J 0 bases, with 9 bases left between them. The CDR3 nucleotides are TGTGCCAGCAGCTTGGCCTCAGGGGCTAACTATGGCTACACCTTC. Translating it yields CASSLASGANYGYTF.

This clonotype was picked up many times. This chain links TRBV7-9 with TRBJ2-5, with D perhaps matching TRBD1 (6 bases). This CDR3 has 13 residues. Trimming took off 6 bases at V and 2 bases at J, with 10 bases between the two ends. Germline CDR1 is SEHNR and CDR2 is FQNEAQ (reference sequence). CDR3 nucleotide sequence: TGTGCCAGCAGAAGGGGGTTGCAAGAGACCCAGTACTTC. Amino acids: CASRRGLQETQYF. Full variable domain (rest looked up from reference TRBV7-9 and TRBJ2-5): DTGVSQNPRHKITKRGQNVTFRCDPISEHNRLYWYRQTLGQGPEFLTYFQNEAQLEKSRLLSDRFSAERPKGSFSTLEIQRTEQGDSAMYLCASRRGLQETQYFGPGTRLLVL.

This clonotype was seen repeatedly, ten times or more. V usage is TRBV5-1 and J usage is TRBJ1-1; no definite D call. Germline CDR1 SGHRS, CDR2 YFSETQ. The CDR3 sequence is 14 residues long. V lost 7 bases, J lost 1 base, and 14 bases lay in between. The CDR3 reads CASQVDGSNTEAFF. As DNA, the CDR3 is TGCGCCAGCCAGGTAGATGGTTCGAACACTGAAGCTTTCTTT.

In its sample, this clonotype was seen many times. The chain is built from TRBV5-1 and TRBJ1-1; 8 nucleotides match TRBD1. This CDR3 has 14 residues. Losses at the gene ends were 4 bases for V and 4 bases for J; bases not matched to a gene: 6. CDR1 and CDR2 (germline): SGHRS, YFSETQ. The CDR3 coding sequence is TGCGCCAGCAGCGCAGGGGGCTTAAGCACTGAAGCTTTCTTT. Translation gives CASSAGGLSTEAFF.